The 10 T cell receptor beta chains below all came from one sample that was sequenced in a study of cytomegalovirus exposure and HLA in healthy donors. PCR was performed using 60 Vbeta and 13 Jbeta primers. The assay was immunoSEQ multiplex PCR, and TCRdb's table has in-frame clones only and misses some. The table has 150,000 or so clones, around 74% seen once. The sequenced material came from PBMCs. Receptors originate from a female donor in good health and CMV-seronegative.

Here the CDR3 reads CASSRVLAGADADTQYF. Here the CDR3 DNA reads TGCGCCAGCAGCAGAGTCCTAGCGGGGGCAGACGCCGATACGCAGTATTTT. The chain has TRBV5-1 and TRBJ2-3; 10 bases match TRBD2. There are 17 residues in the CDR3. In germline, CDR1 is SGHRS, CDR2 YFSETQ. V lost 4 bases to trimming and J lost 6 bases; unmatched junction nucleotides: 14.

The chain employs TRBV11-3 and TRBJ2-1; 7 positions match TRBD2. Germline CDR1 is SGHNT and CDR2 is YENEEA. Trimming at V came to 0 bases and at J to 0 bases, leaving 5 bases not matched to a gene. This CDR3 region has 17 residues. The CDR3 DNA reads TGTGCCAGCAGCTTAGATCGGTCGGGAGGCTCCTACAATGAGCAGTTCTTC. This encodes CASSLDRSGGSYNEQFF.

This clone was counted only a few times. A read error may produce the germline difference seen at one junction end. V and J are TRBV27 and TRBJ2-1; TRBD2 might be the D (7 bases). Germline lookup yields CDR1 MNHEY and CDR2 SMNVEV (reference sequence). This CDR3 is built from 12 residues. In DNA form, the CDR3 reads TGTGCCAGCAGTTTAACGGGGAGGGACACGGTCTTC. This encodes CASSLTGRDTVF.

The chain has TRBV10-3 and TRBJ2-5, with D perhaps TRBD1 (8 bases). The CDR3 totals 13 residues. Trimming stripped 6 bases from V and 5 bases from J, with 13 bases between. Per the germline V gene, CDR1 is ENHRY and CDR2 is SYGVKD. The CDR3 DNA is TGTGCCATCAGCGGACAGGGAGGGGAGACCCAGTACTTC. It is translated as CAISGQGGETQYF.

The V and J genes are TRBV9 and TRBJ1-1; D might be TRBD1 (6 bases). Between the trimmed V and J ends, which lost 4 bases and 5 bases, there was a span of 21 bases. CDR3 size: 16 residues. Germline CDR1 SGDLS, CDR2 YYNGEE. The CDR3 coding sequence is TGTGCCAGCAGCTCCCTCACCGACCCAGGGGAGACTGAAGCTTTCTTT. Its protein is CASSSLTDPGETEAFF.

The V call is TRBV7-9, the J call TRBJ1-4, with 7 positions matching TRBD1. Germline loops: CDR1 SEHNR, CDR2 FQNEAQ (reference sequence). The CDR3 has 15 residues. The J segment lost 8 bases and the V segment lost 2 bases, leaving 8 bases of the junction unmatched. Written as DNA, the CDR3 is TGTGCCAGCAGCTTATCGAACAGGGGAGGCGAAAAACTGTTTTTT. It translates to CASSLSNRGGEKLFF.

V gene TRBV19 combines with J gene TRBJ1-1; TRBD1 aligns across 11 bases. CDR1 LNHDA and CDR2 SQIVND come from the germline V gene (reference sequence). The CDR3 runs 14 residues. Losses at the gene ends were 4 bases for V and 3 bases for J; bases not matched to a gene: 1. The CDR3 here is CASSTDRGHTEAFF. In DNA form, the CDR3 reads TGTGCCAGTAGTACGGACAGGGGGCACACTGAAGCTTTCTTT. Full variable domain (outside the CDR3, taken from reference TRBV19 and TRBJ1-1): DGGITQSPKYLFRKEGQNVTLSCEQNLNHDAMYWYRQDPGQGLRLIYYSQIVNDFQKGDIAEGYSVSREKKESFPLTVTSAQKNPTAFYLCASSTDRGHTEAFFGQGTRLTVV.

The V and J genes are TRBV6-1 and TRBJ2-7; possibly TRBD1 for D (6 bases). Trimming removed 7 bases from V and 4 bases from J, with 17 bases in between. Per germline, CDR1 MNHNS and CDR2 SASEGT. This CDR3 is 14 amino acids long. CDR3 residues: CASMGSGRGYEQYF. The CDR3 nucleotides read TGTGCCAGCATGGGAAGTGGCAGGGGATACGAGCAGTACTTC.

The chain employs TRBV11-1 and TRBJ1-1; TRBD1 is a possible D gene (6 bases). There are 15 residues in the CDR3. V was trimmed by 5 bases and J by 1 base, leaving 14 bases between them. CDR1 SGHAT and CDR2 FQDESV come from the germline V gene (reference sequence). The CDR3 region has the DNA TGTGCCAGCAGCCTCCTCATAGGGGGGAACACTGAAGCTTTCTTT. This codes for CASSLLIGGNTEAFF.

This clone was detected only once. The genes are TRBV27 and TRBJ1-4; TRBD1 aligns across 9 bases. This CDR3 has 14 residues. J was trimmed by 6 bases and V by 5 bases; bases with no gene match: 4. Germline CDR1 MNHEY, CDR2 SMNVEV (reference sequence). The CDR3 DNA is TGTGCCAGCAGTACAGGGGGCTGGGATGAAAAACTGTTTTTT. It yields the protein CASSTGGWDEKLFF.